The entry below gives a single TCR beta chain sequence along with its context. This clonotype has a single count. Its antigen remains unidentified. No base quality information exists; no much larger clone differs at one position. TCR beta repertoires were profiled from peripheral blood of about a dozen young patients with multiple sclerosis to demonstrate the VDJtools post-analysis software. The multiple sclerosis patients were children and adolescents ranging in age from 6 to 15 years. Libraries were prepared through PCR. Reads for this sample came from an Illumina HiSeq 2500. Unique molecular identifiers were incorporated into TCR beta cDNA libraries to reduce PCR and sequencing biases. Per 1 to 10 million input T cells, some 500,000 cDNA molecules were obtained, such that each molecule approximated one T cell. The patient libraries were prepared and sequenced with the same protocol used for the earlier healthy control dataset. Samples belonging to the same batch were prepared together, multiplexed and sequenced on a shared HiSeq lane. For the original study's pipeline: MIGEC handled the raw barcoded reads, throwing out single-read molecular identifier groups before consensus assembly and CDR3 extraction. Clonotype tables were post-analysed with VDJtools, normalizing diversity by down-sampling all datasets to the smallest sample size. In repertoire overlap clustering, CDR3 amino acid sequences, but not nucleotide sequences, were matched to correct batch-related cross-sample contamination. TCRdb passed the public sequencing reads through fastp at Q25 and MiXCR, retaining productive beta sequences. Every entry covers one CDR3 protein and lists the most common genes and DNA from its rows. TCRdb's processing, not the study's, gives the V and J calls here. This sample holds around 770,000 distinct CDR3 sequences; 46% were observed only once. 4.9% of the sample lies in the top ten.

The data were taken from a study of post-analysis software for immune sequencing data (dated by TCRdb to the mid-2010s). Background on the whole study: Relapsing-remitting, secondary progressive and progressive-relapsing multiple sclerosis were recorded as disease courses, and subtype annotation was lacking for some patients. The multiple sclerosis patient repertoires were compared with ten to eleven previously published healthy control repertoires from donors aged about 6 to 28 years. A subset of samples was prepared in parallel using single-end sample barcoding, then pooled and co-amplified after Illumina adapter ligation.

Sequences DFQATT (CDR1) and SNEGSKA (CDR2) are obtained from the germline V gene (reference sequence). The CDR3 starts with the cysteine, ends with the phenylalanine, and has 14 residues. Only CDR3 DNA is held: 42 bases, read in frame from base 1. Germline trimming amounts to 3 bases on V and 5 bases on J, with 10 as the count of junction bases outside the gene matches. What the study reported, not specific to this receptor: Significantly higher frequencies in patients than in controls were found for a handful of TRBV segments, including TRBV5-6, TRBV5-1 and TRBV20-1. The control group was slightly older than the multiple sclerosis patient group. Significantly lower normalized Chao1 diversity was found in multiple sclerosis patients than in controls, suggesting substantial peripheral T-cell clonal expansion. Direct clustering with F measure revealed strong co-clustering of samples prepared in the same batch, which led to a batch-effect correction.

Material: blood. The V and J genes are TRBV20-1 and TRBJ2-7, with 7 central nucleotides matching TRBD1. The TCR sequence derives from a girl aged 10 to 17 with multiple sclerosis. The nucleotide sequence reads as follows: TGCAGTGCTAGTCTCGGGACAGTTACCCACGAGCAGTACTTC. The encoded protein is CSASLGTVTHEQYF.